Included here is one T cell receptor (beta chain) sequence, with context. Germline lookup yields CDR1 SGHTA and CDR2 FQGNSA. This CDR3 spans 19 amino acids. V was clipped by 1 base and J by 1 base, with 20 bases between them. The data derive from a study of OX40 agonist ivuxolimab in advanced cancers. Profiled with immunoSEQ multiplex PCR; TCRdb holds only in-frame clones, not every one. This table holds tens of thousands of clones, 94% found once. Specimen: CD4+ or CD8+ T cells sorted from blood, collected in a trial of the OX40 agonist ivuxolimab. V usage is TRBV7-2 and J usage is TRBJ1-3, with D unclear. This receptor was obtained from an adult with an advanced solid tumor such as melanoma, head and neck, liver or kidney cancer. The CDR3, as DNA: TGTGCCAGCAGCTTAGTGAAGGACCCCGAGGGAATATCTGGAAACACCATATATTTT. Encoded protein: CASSLVKDPEGISGNTIYF. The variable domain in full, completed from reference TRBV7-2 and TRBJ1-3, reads GAGVSQSPSNKVTEKGKDVELRCDPISGHTALYWYRQSLGQGLEFLIYFQGNSAPDKSGLPSDRFSAERTGGSVSTLTIQRTQQEDSAVYLCASSLVKDPEGISGNTIYFGEGSWLTVV.